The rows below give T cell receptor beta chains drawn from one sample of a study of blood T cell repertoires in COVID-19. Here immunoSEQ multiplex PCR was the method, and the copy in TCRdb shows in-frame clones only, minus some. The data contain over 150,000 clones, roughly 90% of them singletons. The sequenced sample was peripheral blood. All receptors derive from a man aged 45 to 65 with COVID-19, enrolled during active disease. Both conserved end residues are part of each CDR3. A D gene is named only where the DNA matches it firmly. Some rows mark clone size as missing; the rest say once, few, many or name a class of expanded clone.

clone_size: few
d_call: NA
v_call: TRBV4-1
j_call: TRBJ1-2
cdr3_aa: CASSQGGQNYGYTF
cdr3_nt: TGCGCCAGCAGCCAAGGGGGACAAAACTATGGCTACACCTTC

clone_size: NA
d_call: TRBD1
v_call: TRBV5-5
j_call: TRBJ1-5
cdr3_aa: CASSLGYQGAGQPQHF
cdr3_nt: TGTGCCAGCAGCTTGGGGTACCAGGGGGCAGGACAGCCCCAGCATTTT

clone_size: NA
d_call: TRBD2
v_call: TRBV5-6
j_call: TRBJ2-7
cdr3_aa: CASSLLGLADVYEQYF
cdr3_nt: TGTGCCAGCAGCTTGCTTGGGCTAGCGGATGTCTACGAGCAGTACTTC

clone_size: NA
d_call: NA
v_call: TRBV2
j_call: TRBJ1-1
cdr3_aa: CASTGQSNTEAFF
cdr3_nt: TGTGCCAGCACCGGACAGTCGAACACTGAAGCTTTCTTT

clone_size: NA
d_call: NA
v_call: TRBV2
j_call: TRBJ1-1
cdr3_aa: CASRGVMNTEAFF
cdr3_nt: TGTGCCAGCAGAGGGGTCATGAACACTGAAGCTTTCTTT

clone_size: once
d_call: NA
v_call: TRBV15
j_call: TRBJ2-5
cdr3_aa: CATSRAFLQGTQETQYF
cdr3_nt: TGTGCCACCAGCAGAGCGTTCCTCCAGGGGACCCAAGAGACCCAGTACTTC

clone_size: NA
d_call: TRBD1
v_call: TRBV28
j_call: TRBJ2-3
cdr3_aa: CASSESRDRGPAGVVTDTQYF
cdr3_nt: TGTGCCAGCAGTGAATCCCGGGACAGGGGCCCCGCGGGGGTAGTCACAGATACGCAGTATTTT

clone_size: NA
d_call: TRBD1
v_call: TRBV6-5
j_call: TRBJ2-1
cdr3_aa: CASSPTGGFWNEQFF
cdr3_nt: TGTGCCAGCAGTCCTACAGGGGGCTTTTGGAATGAGCAGTTCTTC

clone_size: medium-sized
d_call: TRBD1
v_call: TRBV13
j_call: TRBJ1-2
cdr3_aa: CASRAVQGFSGYTF
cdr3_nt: TGTGCCAGCAGGGCAGTACAGGGGTTCTCTGGCTACACCTTC

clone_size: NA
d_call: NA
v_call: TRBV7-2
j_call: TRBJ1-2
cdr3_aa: CASSPQTGQYGYTF
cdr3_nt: TGTGCCAGCAGCCCCCAGACCGGACAGTATGGCTACACCTTC

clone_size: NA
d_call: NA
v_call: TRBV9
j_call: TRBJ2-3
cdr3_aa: CASSGARAYTDTQYF
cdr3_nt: TGTGCCAGCAGCGGTGCCAGGGCTTATACAGATACGCAGTATTTT

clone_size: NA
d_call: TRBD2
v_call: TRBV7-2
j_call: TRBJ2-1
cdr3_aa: CASSLDLAGGGNEQFF
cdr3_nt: TGTGCCAGCAGCCTTGATCTAGCGGGGGGCGGGAATGAGCAGTTCTTC

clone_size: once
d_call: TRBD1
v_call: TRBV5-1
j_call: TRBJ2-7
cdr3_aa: CASSLGQGEHEQYF
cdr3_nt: TGCGCCAGCAGCTTGGGCCAGGGGGAACACGAGCAGTACTTC

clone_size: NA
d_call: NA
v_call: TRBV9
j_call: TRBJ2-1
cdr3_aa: CASSPSGASYNEQFF
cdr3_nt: TGTGCCAGCAGCCCCAGCGGTGCCTCCTACAATGAGCAGTTCTTC

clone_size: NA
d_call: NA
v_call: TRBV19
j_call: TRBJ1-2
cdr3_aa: CASSYREANYGYTF
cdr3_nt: TGTGCCAGTAGTTACAGGGAAGCTAACTATGGCTACACCTTC

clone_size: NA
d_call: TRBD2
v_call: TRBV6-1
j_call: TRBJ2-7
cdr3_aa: CASSEGLAGVYF
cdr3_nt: TGTGCCAGCAGTGAGGGACTAGCGGGAGTATACTTC

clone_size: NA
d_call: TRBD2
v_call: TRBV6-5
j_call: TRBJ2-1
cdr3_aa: CASRSSGDSYNEQFF
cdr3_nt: TGTGCCAGCAGATCTAGCGGGGACTCCTACAATGAGCAGTTCTTC

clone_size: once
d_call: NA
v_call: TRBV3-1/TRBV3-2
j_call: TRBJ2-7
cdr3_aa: CASSQDPGLPYEQYF
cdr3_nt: TGTGCCAGCAGCCAAGATCCAGGGCTACCCTACGAGCAGTACTTC

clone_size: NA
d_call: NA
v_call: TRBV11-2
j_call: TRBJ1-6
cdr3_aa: CASSPRSEGVPLHF
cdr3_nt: TGTGCCAGCAGCCCCAGGTCGGAGGGAGTACCCCTCCACTTT

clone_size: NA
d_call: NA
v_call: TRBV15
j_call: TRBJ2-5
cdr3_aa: CATSRDVGGHTTQETQYF
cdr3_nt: TGTGCCACCAGCAGAGATGTTGGGGGACACACGACCCAAGAGACCCAGTACTTC

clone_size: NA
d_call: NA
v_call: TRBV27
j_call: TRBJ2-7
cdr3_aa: CASSLSPSTHEQYF
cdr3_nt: TGTGCCAGCAGTTTATCGCCTAGCACCCACGAGCAGTACTTC

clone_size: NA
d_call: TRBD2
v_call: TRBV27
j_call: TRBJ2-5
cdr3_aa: CASSLLAGGQETQYF
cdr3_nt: TGTGCCAGCAGTTTACTAGCGGGAGGGCAAGAGACCCAGTACTTC

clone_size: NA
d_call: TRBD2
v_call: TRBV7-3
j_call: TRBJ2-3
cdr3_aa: CASSLSGGARDTQYF
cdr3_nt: TGTGCCAGCAGCTTAAGCGGGGGGGCCAGGGATACGCAGTATTTT

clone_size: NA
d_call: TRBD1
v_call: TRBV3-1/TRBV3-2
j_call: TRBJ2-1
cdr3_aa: CASSQDPGTGAYNEQFF
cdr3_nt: TGTGCCAGCAGCCAAGATCCCGGGACAGGGGCTTACAATGAGCAGTTCTTC

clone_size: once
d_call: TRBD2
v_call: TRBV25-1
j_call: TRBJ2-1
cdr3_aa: CASSPRTSGNNEQFF
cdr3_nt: TGTGCCAGCAGTCCTCGGACTAGCGGGAACAATGAGCAGTTCTTC

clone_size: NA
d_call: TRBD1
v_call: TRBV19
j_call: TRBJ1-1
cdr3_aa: CASSSRQGSAFF
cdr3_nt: TGTGCCAGTAGTAGCAGACAGGGAAGCGCTTTCTTT

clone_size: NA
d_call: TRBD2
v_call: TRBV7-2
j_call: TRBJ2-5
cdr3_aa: CASSLSSGSGETQYF
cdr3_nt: TGTGCCAGCAGCCTCTCTAGCGGGAGTGGGGAGACCCAGTACTTC

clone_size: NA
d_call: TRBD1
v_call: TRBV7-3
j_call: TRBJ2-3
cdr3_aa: CASRGGQSTDTQYF
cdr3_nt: TGTGCCAGCAGAGGGGGCCAAAGCACAGATACGCAGTATTTT